These 25 T cell receptor beta chains share one sample of origin, sequenced in a study of shared clonotypes between healthy human individuals. Only in-frame clones appear in the TCRdb table, and some are missing; sequencing was by immunoSEQ multiplex PCR. Seen here are millions of clones, 85% to 95% observed once, and the top ten hold about 0.37%. The specimen was naive CD4+ T cells from PBMCs. Subset noted: CD45RA+ positively selected. The source is a man aged 18-30 years in good health. Some clones in this sample may be carry-over from other donors' samples.

The V call is TRBV2, the J call TRBJ2-7; D unresolved. The CDR3 runs to 14 residues. CDR1 is SNHLY, CDR2 FYNNEI, per germline. Trimming removed 9 bases from V and 0 bases from J, with 15 bases in between. The chain's CDR3 is CASHSQKSSYEQYF. The CDR3 coding sequence is TGTGCCAGTCATTCACAGAAAAGCTCCTACGAGCAGTACTTC.

This clone was observed once. The chain has TRBV7-9 and TRBJ2-7; 8 bases fit TRBD2. V was pared by 3 bases and J by 6 bases, with 16 bases of the junction left unmatched. The CDR3 is 17 residues long. Germline V gives CDR1 SEHNR, CDR2 FQNEAQ (reference sequence). The chain's CDR3 is CASSFGLFSGRRFEQYF. The CDR3 DNA follows: TGTGCCAGCAGCTTTGGTCTGTTCAGCGGGAGAAGGTTCGAGCAGTACTTC.

Details on this clone: Its ends do not fully match the called genes, so a read error is possible. The chain couples TRBV6-6 to TRBJ2-7; D unclear. Germline lookup yields CDR1 MNHNY and CDR2 SVGAGI (reference sequence). This CDR3 is built from 13 residues. The CDR3: CASSYPTRRDQDF. CDR3 nucleotide sequence: TGTGCCAGCAGTTACCCCACCCGACGCGATCAAGACTTC.

The CDR3 nucleotides read TGTGCCAGTAGGGGACTAGCGGGAGGGACCGGTTGGAATGAGCAGTTCTTC. Translated, it gives CASRGLAGGTGWNEQFF. The genes are TRBV19 and TRBJ2-1; 16 nucleotides match TRBD2. This CDR3 is built from 17 residues. CDR1 and CDR2 from the germline V gene are LNHDA and SQIVND (reference sequence). V dropped 6 bases and J dropped 7; count of bases not matched to a gene: 9.

As to this clone: At the DNA level, this CDR3 is encoded by other sequences in the same sample as well. The chain couples TRBV5-8 to TRBJ2-3; D remains ambiguous. Looked up from germline, CDR1 is SGHTS and CDR2 is YDEGEE. V shed 0 bases and J shed 3 bases, with 5 bases lying between them. This CDR3 has 13 residues. CDR3 in amino acids: CASSLVGTDTQYF. CDR3 in DNA: TGTGCCAGCAGCTTGGTGGGTACAGATACGCAGTATTTT.

The chain carries TRBV7-2 and TRBJ2-5, with TRBD1 as a possible D gene (7 bases). CDR1 and CDR2 (germline): SGHTA, FQGNSA. There are 15 residues in the CDR3. V was pared by 5 bases and J by 9 bases, with 22 bases between. The CDR3 spells CASSTFLRGDGAQYF. In DNA, the CDR3 is TGTGCCAGCAGCACGTTCCTCAGGGGGGACGGGGCCCAGTACTTC.

In DNA, the CDR3 is TGTGCCAGCAGCCCAAGGACAGTCTATAATTCACCCCTCCACTTT. Amino acids: CASSPRTVYNSPLHF. The rearrangement links TRBV7-2 to TRBJ1-6; maybe TRBD1 (6 bases). CDR1 SGHTA and CDR2 FQGNSA come from the germline V gene. The CDR3 totals 15 residues. Trimming cost V 5 bases and J 3 bases, with 11 bases left between them.

Only one count was recorded for this clone. The chain links TRBV2 to TRBJ2-1; 7 bases align to TRBD2. Germline V lookup: CDR1 SNHLY, CDR2 FYNNEI. The CDR3 sequence is 15 residues long. V gave up 8 bases and J gave up 4 bases; unmatched junction bases: 11. The CDR3 DNA reads TGTGCCAGCTCGGGGGAGGGAGGGCCGTACAATGAGCAGTTCTTC. Translating it yields CASSGEGGPYNEQFF. The complete variable domain, with remaining parts taken from reference TRBV2 and TRBJ2-1, reads EPEVTQTPSHQVTQMGQEVILRCVPISNHLYFYWYRQILGQKVEFLVSFYNNEISEKSEIFDDQFSVERPDGSNFTLKIRSTKLEDSAMYFCASSGEGGPYNEQFFGPGTRLTVL.

CDR3 sequence reads: CASSPPSSNEQFF. The DNA for the CDR3 is TGTGCCAGCTCACCACCTTCATCCAATGAGCAGTTCTTC. This chain uses TRBV18 with TRBJ2-1; D is undetermined. V lost 0 bases and J 6 bases, leaving 6 bases between the germline ends. From germline, CDR1 is KGHSH and CDR2 LQKENI. The CDR3 extends over 13 amino acids.

The chain joins TRBV10-3 to TRBJ1-2; TRBD1 matches at 9 bases. The V and J ends lost 10 bases and 10 bases, in that order; junction bases with no gene match: 10. The CDR3 contains 12 residues. Per the germline V gene, CDR1 is ENHRY and CDR2 is SYGVKD. CDR3 DNA sequence: TGTGCCACGAGCAGGGACAGGGCCGACTACACCTTC. Protein sequence: CATSRDRADYTF.

The CDR3 protein is CASSRGQTGDTQYF. The CDR3 DNA reads as TGCGCCAGCAGCCGAGGACAAACCGGGGATACGCAGTATTTT. This chain connects TRBV5-1 to TRBJ2-3, with a possible D match to TRBD1 (5 bases). Germline V gives CDR1 SGHRS, CDR2 YFSETQ. The CDR3 loop spans 14 amino acids. V lost 4 bases, J lost 6 bases, and 15 bases lay in between.

In regard to this clone: Other nucleotide sequences from this sample produce the same CDR3. The chain is built from TRBV5-1 and TRBJ1-1; perhaps TRBD1 as D (5 bases). CDR3 length: 15 residues. Germline V gene data show CDR1 as SGHRS and CDR2 as YFSETQ. Between the trimmed V and J ends, which lost 4 bases and 0 bases, there was a span of 13 bases. The CDR3 loop is CASSLLTEMNTEAFF. CDR3 DNA sequence: TGCGCCAGCAGCCTGCTGACAGAAATGAACACTGAAGCTTTCTTT.

This clone was seen a handful of times. The chain employs TRBV28 and TRBJ1-5; D possibly corresponds to TRBD1 (5 bases). This CDR3 has 12 residues. The ends were cut back, 10 bases at V and 6 bases at J, with 13 bases in the middle. Germline V gives CDR1 MDHEN, CDR2 SYDVKM. CDR3: CATMTVPQPQHF. The CDR3 nucleotides read TGTGCCACCATGACAGTGCCTCAGCCCCAGCATTTT.

This clone has just one count. The genes are TRBV6-5 and TRBJ2-7, with 9 bases that match TRBD1. Losses at the gene ends were 5 bases for V and 6 bases for J; bases not matched to a gene: 8. Germline V gene sequence: CDR1 MNHEY, CDR2 SVGAGI. CDR3 length: 14 amino acids. The CDR3 loop is CASSPLGQGLEQYF. The CDR3 bases are TGTGCCAGCAGTCCCCTAGGACAGGGGCTCGAGCAGTACTTC.

J is TRBJ2-2 and V is TRBV7-3; 7 nucleotides align to TRBD1. With V trimmed by 5 bases and J by 5 bases, 14 bases remained unmatched. CDR3 length: 17 amino acids. CDR1 SGHTA and CDR2 FQGTGA come from the germline V gene. Written as DNA, the CDR3 is TGTGCCAGCAGCCCAGGAAACGGACAGGCATATACCGGGGAGCTGTTTTTT. It translates to CASSPGNGQAYTGELFF.

This chain joins TRBV5-1 and TRBJ1-1; no clear D. This CDR3 has 13 residues. Trimming pared 4 bases from V and 3 bases from J, leaving 10 bases between. Looked up from germline, CDR1 is SGHRS and CDR2 is YFSETQ. The CDR3 spells CASSQEGDTEAFF. The CDR3 DNA sequence: TGCGCCAGCAGCCAGGAGGGTGACACTGAAGCTTTCTTT.

The rearrangement uses TRBV7-9 and TRBJ1-2; D not certain. V gave up 1 base and J gave up 4 bases, with 13 bases separating them. Germline-derived CDR1 and CDR2 are SEHNR and FQNEAQ (reference sequence). This CDR3 comprises 15 residues. CDR3 in DNA: TGTGCCAGCAGCTTAGATCTGGGCCCGATCTATGGCTACACCTTC. Encoded protein: CASSLDLGPIYGYTF.

The chain recombines TRBV18 with TRBJ1-2; no definite D call. The germline V gene encodes CDR1 KGHSH and CDR2 LQKENI. V shed 4 bases and J shed 5 bases, with 23 bases lying between them. The CDR3 runs to 17 residues. CDR3 bases: TGTGCCAGCTCACTGTACCCATCTGAGGCAGATAGTTATGGCTACACCTTC. This translates into CASSLYPSEADSYGYTF. Filled out from reference TRBV18 and TRBJ1-2, the complete variable domain reads NAGVMQNPRHLVRRRGQEARLRCSPMKGHSHVYWYRQLPEEGLKFMVYLQKENIIDESGMPKERFSAEFPKEGPSILRIQQVVRGDSAAYFCASSLYPSEADSYGYTFGSGTRLTVV.

J is TRBJ1-5 and V is TRBV2; no reliable D call. Germline V CDR1 and CDR2: SNHLY, FYNNEI. Trimming stripped 1 base from V and 7 bases from J, with 8 bases between. The CDR3 has 13 residues. CDR3 bases: TGTGCCAGCAGTGAAGGACGGAGGCAGCCCCAGCATTTT. Protein sequence: CASSEGRRQPQHF.

DNA for the CDR3: TGTGCCAGCAGCACAGGACAGGGTGCGGGTGGGACCCAGTACTTC. The encoded protein is CASSTGQGAGGTQYF. The gene calls are TRBV5-8 and TRBJ2-5, with TRBD1 identical over 8 bases. V dropped 4 bases and J dropped 7; count of bases not matched to a gene: 12. This CDR3 is 15 amino acids long. Germline V gives CDR1 SGHTS, CDR2 YDEGEE.

This clone has just one count. The chain links TRBV11-2 to TRBJ2-1; TRBD2 matches 10 bases. V lost 7 bases to trimming and J lost 8 bases; unmatched junction nucleotides: 17. The CDR3 is 17 amino acids. Germline CDR1 is SGHAT and CDR2 is FQNNGV. In nucleotides, the CDR3 is TGTGCCAGCACCGACTTACGGCTAGCGGGGGAGGGCGATGAGCAGTTCTTC. This codes for CASTDLRLAGEGDEQFF.

The rearrangement joins TRBV19 to TRBJ1-5, with 7 bases aligning to TRBD1. Germline trimming cut 4 bases from V and 6 bases from J; bases unmatched to any gene: 3. The length of the CDR3 is 13 residues. The germline CDR1 and CDR2 sequences are LNHDA and SQIVND (reference sequence). The DNA of the CDR3 is TGTGCCAGTAGTAGGGCAGGGGGTCAGCCCCAGCATTTT. Its translation is CASSRAGGQPQHF.

The chain combines TRBV18 with TRBJ2-3; TRBD1 matches at 12 bases. The CDR3 loop spans 17 amino acids. V shed 3 bases and J 2 bases; nucleotides not matched to a gene: 6. The germline V gene encodes CDR1 KGHSH and CDR2 LQKENI. CDR3 sequence: CASSPSGTGGYTDTQYF. For the CDR3, the DNA is TGTGCCAGCTCACCGTCAGGGACAGGGGGCTACACAGATACGCAGTATTTT.

V and J are TRBV19 and TRBJ1-2; 11 nucleotides match TRBD1. CDR3 length: 17 amino acids. The V gene end was trimmed by 5 bases and the J gene end by 7 bases; junction bases not matched to a gene: 15. Per the germline V gene, CDR1 is LNHDA and CDR2 is SQIVND (reference sequence). In DNA form, the CDR3 reads TGTGCCAGTAGTGCCCCCGCCTGGACAGGGGGCGTAGGTGGCTACACCTTC. Translation: CASSAPAWTGGVGGYTF.

The rearrangement links TRBV6-5 to TRBJ2-5, with 8 bases lining up with TRBD1. In germline, CDR1 is MNHEY, CDR2 SVGAGI. The length of the CDR3 is 14 residues. J gave up 4 bases and V 5 bases, and 6 bases lay outside the gene matches. The CDR3 loop reads CASSRQGLIETQYF. CDR3 DNA sequence: TGTGCCAGCAGTAGACAGGGGTTGATAGAGACCCAGTACTTC.